The 7 T cell receptor beta chains below all came from one sample that was sequenced in a study of graft-versus-host responses after intestinal transplantation. No antigens are known for them. This table comes from immunoSEQ multiplex PCR, and its TCRdb copy is limited to in-frame clones, with some not included. The sample holds approximately 68,000 clones, 90% seen once. Sequencing used unstimulated CD8+ T cells sorted from spleen or lymph node cells, obtained before transplant. The receptors originated from a human donor who was the organ donor for an intestinal transplant.

V is TRBV11-2 and J is TRBJ1-1, with D possibly matching TRBD1 (5 bases). V was pared by 4 bases and J by 0 bases, with 12 bases between. The CDR3 length is 15 residues. The germline CDR1 and CDR2 sequences are SGHAT and FQNNGV. CDR3 protein: CASSSLTGMNTEAFF. As DNA, the CDR3 is TGTGCCAGCAGCTCCCTCACAGGTATGAACACTGAAGCTTTCTTT.

This clone is judged medium-sized. The chain uses TRBV5-5 and TRBJ1-1, with TRBD1 identical over 7 bases. This CDR3 is 16 amino acids long. The junction had 7 bases not matched to a gene; V was cut back by 2 bases and J by 0 bases. Germline V gives CDR1 SGHKS, CDR2 YYEKEE (reference sequence). This CDR3 reads CASSFTFGTVNTEAFF. The CDR3 nucleotides are TGTGCCAGCAGCTTCACGTTCGGGACAGTGAACACTGAAGCTTTCTTT.

V gene TRBV27 combines with J gene TRBJ2-3, with D perhaps matching TRBD2 (7 bases). Germline CDR1 MNHEY, CDR2 SMNVEV (reference sequence). The length of the CDR3 is 14 residues. Trimming stripped 2 bases from V and 6 bases from J, with 12 bases between. DNA of the CDR3: TGTGCCAGCAGTTTAGGGGGGGCTAGGGATACGCAGTATTTT. Translating it yields CASSLGGARDTQYF.

This clone was seen only once. The V gene is TRBV29-1, the J gene TRBJ1-2, with D uncertain. From germline, CDR1 is SQVTM and CDR2 ANQGSEA. Trimming removed 0 bases from V and 6 bases from J, with 14 bases in between. There are 14 residues in the CDR3. DNA of the CDR3: TGCAGCGTTGAAGAGTCCACACCCGCCCATGGCTACACCTTC. Translated: CSVEESTPAHGYTF.

This chain links TRBV6-5 with TRBJ2-5; D possibly corresponds to TRBD1 (6 bases). Per germline, CDR1 MNHEY and CDR2 SVGAGI. The CDR3 is made up of 14 amino acids. Trimming cost V 1 base and J 2 bases, with 8 bases left between them. The CDR3 bases are TGTGCCAGCAGTTACTTTCAGGGGCAAGAGACCCAGTACTTC. The encoded protein is CASSYFQGQETQYF.

This sequence joins TRBV5-4 and TRBJ1-3; 8 nucleotides line up with TRBD1. Germline V gene lookup returns CDR1 SGHNT and CDR2 YYREEE (reference sequence). V lost 4 bases, J lost 3 bases, and 12 bases stayed unmatched. The CDR3 is 17 residues long. DNA for the CDR3: TGTGCCAGCAGCCCTGAATGGACAGGGCGAGATGGAAACACCATATATTTT. It encodes CASSPEWTGRDGNTIYF. The full variable domain, rest sourced from reference TRBV5-4 and TRBJ1-3, is ETGVTQSPTHLIKTRGQQVTLRCSSQSGHNTVSWYQQALGQGPQFIFQYYREEENGRGNFPPRFSGLQFPNYSSELNVNALELDDSALYLCASSPEWTGRDGNTIYFGEGSWLTVV.

This chain connects TRBV4-3 to TRBJ1-4, with 10 bases aligning to TRBD1. The CDR3 has 16 residues. Germline trimming cut 4 bases from V and 6 bases from J; bases unmatched to any gene: 8. Germline assignment: CDR1 LGHNA and CDR2 YSLEER. The CDR3 reads CASSRASGTGDEKLFF. The CDR3 region has the DNA TGCGCCAGCAGCCGCGCCTCCGGGACAGGGGATGAAAAACTGTTTTTT.